The rows below give T cell receptor beta chains drawn from one sample of a study of blood T cell repertoires in COVID-19. Clones were read by immunoSEQ multiplex PCR, and TCRdb kept only the in-frame ones, dropping some. The sample records about 490,000 clones, approximately 85% being singletons. The sequenced sample consisted of peripheral blood. The receptor set was obtained from a human donor in a cohort sampled during active COVID-19. Each CDR3 is given with its conserved first and last residue. Each record gives: V gene, D gene, J gene, clone size, CDR3 DNA, CDR3 protein. A D gene is named only where the DNA matches it firmly. Size is stated for part of the rows, as once, few or many counts, or as a class when the clone is expanded.

>TRBV7-2|.|TRBJ1-4|.
TGTGCCAGCAGCCGCGACCTGGCGGCTAATGAAAAACTGTTTTTT
CASSRDLAANEKLFF
>TRBV7-9|.|TRBJ2-7|.
TGTGCCAGCAGCTTGAGGGCTAGCGTCTTACTCGAGCAGTACTTC
CASSLRASVLLEQYF
>TRBV3-1/TRBV3-2|.|TRBJ1-3|once
TGTGCCAGCAGTAGGGGAGGCGGCTCTGGAAACACCATATATTTT
CASSRGGGSGNTIYF
>TRBV28|TRBD1|TRBJ1-2|.
TGTGCCAGCAGTCGGACAGGGGTTCAGGGAGGCTACACCTTC
CASSRTGVQGGYTF
>TRBV19|TRBD2|TRBJ2-2|.
TGTGCCAGTAGTAAGGGACTAGCGGGACCCAACACCGGGGAGCTGTTTTTT
CASSKGLAGPNTGELFF
>TRBV18|.|TRBJ2-1|.
TGTGCCAGCTCCCAAGGACAATTCCATGAGCAGTTCTTC
CASSQGQFHEQFF
>TRBV7-9|TRBD2|TRBJ2-7|.
TGTGCCAGCAGCCCCCTCTCATTTAGCGGGAGGCCCCTCGAGCAGTACTTC
CASSPLSFSGRPLEQYF
>TRBV27|TRBD1|TRBJ1-2|.
TGTGCCAGCAGTTCCCCGGACAGGGGTAACTATGGCTACACCTTC
CASSSPDRGNYGYTF
>TRBV28|.|TRBJ1-5|.
TGTGCCAGCAGTACCGACTACAATCAGCCCCAGCATTTT
CASSTDYNQPQHF
>TRBV28|.|TRBJ2-2|once
TGTGCCAGCCAGGCTCCTATTTCGAACACCGGGGAGCTGTTTTTT
CASQAPISNTGELFF
>TRBV3-1/TRBV3-2|.|TRBJ1-2|.
TGTGCCAGCAGCAACAGGGTTGGCTATGGCTACACCTTC
CASSNRVGYGYTF
>TRBV19|TRBD1|TRBJ2-5|.
TGTGCCAGTGGAGCACAGGGGGCGATAGAGACCCAGTACTTC
CASGAQGAIETQYF
>TRBV28|.|TRBJ2-2|.
TGTGCCAGCAGCCCCCGACTAACGACCCCCGGGGAGCTGTTTTTT
CASSPRLTTPGELFF
>TRBV9|TRBD2|TRBJ2-3|.
TGTGCCAGCAGCACACTCCCGGGGGGACTAGCGGGACTCACAGATACGCAGTATTTT
CASSTLPGGLAGLTDTQYF
>TRBV18|.|TRBJ2-5|.
TGTGCCAGCTCACCGCGGGAAGGAGGGACCCAGTACTTC
CASSPREGGTQYF
>TRBV27|.|TRBJ1-1|.
TGTGCCAGCAGTTTATTTTTTCAGGGCCTAAGAAACACTGAAGCTTTCTTT
CASSLFFQGLRNTEAFF
>TRBV25-1|.|TRBJ2-7|.
TGTGCCAGCAGCCAGGCCGCAGACGGTGTAACCTCCTACGAGCAGTACTTC
CASSQAADGVTSYEQYF
>TRBV29-1|.|TRBJ2-2|.
TGCAGCGTTAACGGGGTGACGAACACCGGGGAGCTGTTTTTT
CSVNGVTNTGELFF
>TRBV19|TRBD1|TRBJ1-1|.
TGTGCCAGTAGTAGCAGGGGGCGCGGCGATTCCACTGAAGCTTTCTTT
CASSSRGRGDSTEAFF
>TRBV29-1|.|TRBJ2-7|.
TGCAGCGTTGAAATAACAGTTCACGAGCAGTACTTC
CSVEITVHEQYF
>TRBV3-1/TRBV3-2|TRBD2|TRBJ2-1|.
TGTGCCAGCACTCTACTAGCGGGAGTGTACAATGAGCAGTTCTTC
CASTLLAGVYNEQFF
>TRBV10-1|TRBD1|TRBJ2-7|.
TGCGCCAGCAGTGGGTCAAATCAGGGGGCTTCTCTCTCCTACGAGCAGTACTTC
CASSGSNQGASLSYEQYF
>TRBV7-6|TRBD1|TRBJ1-6|.
TGTGCCAGCAGCTTAACAGGGGGATACTCCTATAATTCACCCCTCCACTTT
CASSLTGGYSYNSPLHF
>TRBV28|.|TRBJ1-1|.
TGTGCCAGCAGCCGACCTGGGGGGAGTAACACTGAAGCTTTCTTT
CASSRPGGSNTEAFF
>TRBV5-6|TRBD1|TRBJ1-2|.
TGTGCCAGCAGCCGATTTGCAACGGGACAGGGCTATGGCTACACCTTC
CASSRFATGQGYGYTF
>TRBV11-3|.|TRBJ2-2|once
TGTGCCAGCAGCTCTCACACCGGGGAGCTGTTTTTT
CASSSHTGELFF
>TRBV27|TRBD1|TRBJ1-5|.
TGTGCCAGCAGTGCCACAGGGGGGCATCAGCCCCAGCATTTT
CASSATGGHQPQHF
>TRBV10-1|TRBD2|TRBJ2-7|few
TGCGCCAGCATATTCGTGGGCGGGAGACGCTACGAGCAGTACTTC
CASIFVGGRRYEQYF
>TRBV7-2|TRBD2|TRBJ2-3|.
TGTGCCAGCAGCTTAAGCGGGAGGGGCACAGATACGCAGTATTTT
CASSLSGRGTDTQYF
>TRBV20-1|.|TRBJ2-7|.
TGCAGCTATAGGGGTTCCTACGAGCAGTACTTC
CSYRGSYEQYF
>TRBV19|TRBD2|TRBJ2-7|.
TGTGCCAGTAGTATAGAGGCTAGCGGGGTCTACGAGCAGTACTTC
CASSIEASGVYEQYF
>TRBV6-1|.|TRBJ1-4|.
TGTGCCAGCAGTGCCAACGACATCCCCGGATGGGAAAAACTGTTTTTT
CASSANDIPGWEKLFF
>TRBV19|.|TRBJ1-3|.
TGTGCCCTCCAAGGTAGCGGGAACACCATATATTTT
CALQGSGNTIYF
>TRBV28|TRBD2|TRBJ2-2|.
TGTGCCAGCGGGACTAGCGGGCTGGTCACCGGGGAGCTGTTTTTT
CASGTSGLVTGELFF
>TRBV18|TRBD2|TRBJ2-1|.
TGTGCCAGCTCACCATCAACCGGGACTAGCGGTTACCGGGGCAATGAGCAGTTCTTC
CASSPSTGTSGYRGNEQFF
>TRBV19|.|TRBJ1-2|once
TGTGCCAGTAAGTTAGGGGCCACCTATGGCTACACCTTC
CASKLGATYGYTF
>TRBV4-1|.|TRBJ1-5|.
TGCGCCAGCAGCCAAGCCGGAGGGGTCGGCAATCAGCCCCAGCATTTT
CASSQAGGVGNQPQHF
>TRBV12-3/TRBV12-4|.|TRBJ2-3|.
TGTGCCAGCAGTTTAGCGCCCGGAGATACGCAGTATTTT
CASSLAPGDTQYF
>TRBV7-8|.|TRBJ1-1|.
TGTGCCAGCAGCCAGGTGGGGCTTCGTTCTGAAGCTTTCTTT
CASSQVGLRSEAFF
>TRBV5-8|.|TRBJ1-1|.
TGTGCCAGCAGTCCCAGAGCAGGGAGGGCCGCTTTCTTT
CASSPRAGRAAFF
>TRBV28|TRBD1|TRBJ2-2|few
TGTGCCAGCAATTTGCCGGGACAGGGCAACACCGGGGAGCTGTTTTTT
CASNLPGQGNTGELFF
>TRBV7-8|.|TRBJ2-7|.
TGTGCCAGCAGCTCGCTGAGCGGTTCCTACGAGCAGTACTTC
CASSSLSGSYEQYF
>TRBV9|TRBD1|TRBJ1-5|.
TGTGCCAGCAGCGCTGACAGGGAAGGCAATCAGCCCCAGCATTTT
CASSADREGNQPQHF
>TRBV14|.|TRBJ1-4|once
TGTGCCAGCAGCCAAGCCCGCAGCGGCAGGGGAAACGAAAAACTGTTTTTT
CASSQARSGRGNEKLFF
>TRBV2|.|TRBJ2-1|.
TGTGCCAGCAGTGGAGATCGTTCCTACAATGAGCAGTTCTTC
CASSGDRSYNEQFF
>TRBV19|TRBD1|TRBJ2-3|once
TGTGCCAGTAGTATATGGGACAGGGGGGAAGATACGCAGTATTTT
CASSIWDRGEDTQYF
>TRBV4-3|.|TRBJ2-7|.
TGCGCCAGCAGCCCCGGACTCCCTCCCGACCACGAGCAGTACTTC
CASSPGLPPDHEQYF
>TRBV10-2|.|TRBJ2-1|.
TGCGCCAGCAGCCATGAGGGGGGGTTCGGGATTGAGCAGTTCTTC
CASSHEGGFGIEQFF
>TRBV10-2|.|TRBJ1-5|.
TGCGCCAGCACCGAGGGGGTGAGCAATCAGCCCCAGCATTTT
CASTEGVSNQPQHF
>TRBV20-1|.|TRBJ1-1|.
TGCAGTGCCGCGCGCCAGGCTGAAGCTTTCTTT
CSAARQAEAFF
>TRBV25-1|TRBD1|TRBJ2-7|once
TGTGCCAGCAGTGACCGACAGGGGCACGAGCAGTACTTC
CASSDRQGHEQYF
>TRBV2|TRBD1|TRBJ1-2|few
TGTGCCAGCAGTGAAGTAGGGGACAGGGCGGGAGGCTACACCTTC
CASSEVGDRAGGYTF